This TCR beta chain was sequenced in a study of shared T cell receptors in the human thymus. The protocol was immunoSEQ multiplex PCR, while the TCRdb copy is restricted to in-frame clones and leaves out a portion. The profile shows just under 550,000 clones, around three quarters of them singletons. In germline, CDR1 is SGHRS, CDR2 YFSETQ. V lost 4 bases to trimming and J lost 4 bases; unmatched junction nucleotides: 7. The CDR3 extends over 15 amino acids. The sample also formed part of further work on human thymus T cells. From that paper: Those donating were healthy Finnish infants in corrective surgery for congenital heart defects. Corrective cardiac surgery supplied the resected thymus tissue. Gene usage (both V and J) appeared biased in thymic and blood repertoires. Among unrelated individuals, related research reported thymic repertoires that overlapped highly.

What was sequenced was thymocytes. The receptor comes from a boy under two years old with a congenital heart defect. V usage is TRBV5-1 and J usage is TRBJ2-1, with 8 bases that match TRBD2. The CDR3 nucleotides read TGCGCCAGCAGCGCAGGACTAGCAGAGTACAATGAGCAGTTCTTC. Translated, it gives CASSAGLAEYNEQFF.